The present TCR beta chain was sequenced within a study of T-cell reconstitution after alpha-beta-depleted transplantation in children. Unique molecular identifiers were incorporated during preparation of the TCRbeta library. MiXCR, run by TCRdb on the PCR reads, gives a single entry per CDR3 protein. The sample has just over 350,000 distinct CDR3 sequences, about an eighth seen once; the top ten hold 3.5% to 4.5%. Deletions cut 2 bases from V and 4 bases from J, with 9 bases between. Germline CDR1 SGHNT, CDR2 YYREEE (reference sequence). This CDR3 contains 13 residues. This specimen was PBMCs, taken from the stem cell graft. The chain uses TRBV5-4 and TRBJ1-2, with D uncertain. The source of this sequence is a human donor who donated a stem cell graft to a child with Fanconi anemia. CDR3: CASSFDTVYGYTF. The CDR3 DNA follows: TGTGCCAGCAGCTTTGACACAGTCTATGGCTACACCTTC. The full variable domain, rest sourced from reference TRBV5-4 and TRBJ1-2, is ETGVTQSPTHLIKTRGQQVTLRCSSQSGHNTVSWYQQALGQGPQFIFQYYREEENGRGNFPPRFSGLQFPNYSSELNVNALELDDSALYLCASSFDTVYGYTFGSGTRLTVV.